These 5 T cell receptor beta chains originate from one sample sequenced in a study of T cells in Graves' hyperthyroidism and ophthalmopathy. RNA transcripts served as the template for amplifying TCR beta CDR3 regions. Using the HTBI primer set, a first-round RT-PCR was run on the TCR CDR3. MiXCR, run by TCRdb on the multiplex PCR reads, gives a single entry per CDR3 protein. This sample yields around 580,000 distinct CDR3 sequences, of which approximately 15% are seen a single time; 15% to 20% belongs to the top ten. Sequenced material: blood. All receptors come from a woman aged 18-29 years with Graves' hyperthyroidism.

This rearrangement joins TRBV10-3 to TRBJ2-2, with 14 bases lining up with TRBD2. Germline V gene sequence: CDR1 ENHRY, CDR2 SYGVKD. This CDR3 has 16 amino acids. V shed 4 bases and J 5 bases; nucleotides not matched to a gene: 3. The CDR3 DNA follows: TGTGCCATCAGTGTGGGACTAGCGGGGGAGACCGGGGAGCTGTTTTTT. This encodes CAISVGLAGETGELFF.

This clonotype was picked up many times. The chain carries TRBV27 and TRBJ2-7; D tentatively fits TRBD1 or TRBD2 (5 bases each). V gave up 5 bases and J gave up 3 bases, with 11 bases separating them. This CDR3 is 13 amino acids long. The V gene's germline CDR1 is MNHEY and CDR2 SMNVEV (reference sequence). This CDR3 reads CASSILGDYEQYF. The CDR3 DNA is TGTGCCAGCAGTATCCTGGGGGACTACGAGCAGTACTTC.

The chain couples TRBV29-1 to TRBJ2-1, with D tentatively TRBD2 (5 bases). Trimming pared 1 base from V and 4 bases from J, leaving 11 bases between. This CDR3 region has 14 residues. The germline gives CDR1 SQVTM, CDR2 ANQGSEA. The CDR3 reads CSVEGAGHYNEQFF. In nucleotides, the CDR3 is TGCAGCGTTGAAGGGGCGGGCCATTACAATGAGCAGTTCTTC.

V gene TRBV6-2 or TRBV6-3 combines with J gene TRBJ2-7, with unresolved D. CDR1 is MNHEY and CDR2 is SVGEGT in the germline V gene. This CDR3 has 11 residues. V shed 4 bases and J shed 3 bases, with 4 bases lying between them. The CDR3 DNA reads as TGTGCCAGCAGTTGGTTCTACGAGCAGTACTTC. This encodes CASSWFYEQYF.

The chain uses TRBV7-2 and TRBJ2-5; TRBD1 is a possible D gene (6 bases). The V gene lost 1 base and the J gene lost 5 bases, with 11 bases spanning the gap. This CDR3 is built from 14 residues. The germline V gene encodes CDR1 SGHTA and CDR2 FQGNSA. The CDR3 coding sequence is TGTGCCAGCAGCTTAGGGGGGCCGGGGGAGACCCAGTACTTC. Translation gives CASSLGGPGETQYF.